What follows are 30 T cell receptor beta chains derived from one specimen sequenced in a study of T cell repertoires and HLA-DP antigens. The antigens of these receptors remain unknown. Assay: immunoSEQ multiplex PCR; the TCRdb copy retains only in-frame clones and omits some. The table includes around 110,000 clones, 80% to 95% detected once. The sample was CD4+ T cells from PBMCs. The receptors were sampled from a woman aged 18-30 years in good health and CMV-seronegative.

The V gene is TRBV7-2, the J gene TRBJ2-1, with 8 positions matching TRBD1. Germline V gene lookup returns CDR1 SGHTA and CDR2 FQGNSA. The CDR3 contains 17 residues. V lost 0 bases, J lost 11 bases, and 15 bases stayed unmatched. The DNA for the CDR3 is TGTGCCAGCAGCTTAGCGGGGGACAGGTCCGCCGAGGGTAAGCAGTTCTTC. The encoded protein is CASSLAGDRSAEGKQFF.

The rearrangement uses TRBV15 and TRBJ1-2; 7 nucleotides match TRBD1. This CDR3 is 16 amino acids long. The V gene end was trimmed by 4 bases and the J gene end by 2 bases; junction bases not matched to a gene: 10. Per the germline V gene, CDR1 is LNHNV and CDR2 is YYDKDF (reference sequence). CDR3 in amino acids: CATSIHSGGLNYGYTF. The CDR3 DNA reads as TGTGCCACCAGCATACATTCAGGGGGTTTAAACTATGGCTACACCTTC.

The J gene is TRBJ2-1, the V gene TRBV18, with D possibly matching TRBD2 (6 bases). V gave up 4 bases and J gave up 4 bases, with 20 bases separating them. Germline lookup yields CDR1 KGHSH and CDR2 LQKENI. This CDR3 spans 17 amino acids. The CDR3 region is CASSLSTAGSRYNEQFF. CDR3 nucleotide sequence: TGTGCCAGCTCACTATCAACCGCGGGGTCCCGTTACAATGAGCAGTTCTTC.

The V and J genes are TRBV28 and TRBJ2-2; a weak D match, TRBD1 (6 bases). CDR1 is MDHEN and CDR2 is SYDVKM in the germline V gene. The CDR3 is 15 residues long. V was cut by 5 bases and J by 6 bases, with 16 bases left in between. The CDR3 is CASSPYPQGAGELFF. In DNA form, the CDR3 reads TGTGCCAGCAGTCCATATCCACAGGGCGCCGGGGAGCTGTTTTTT.

The chain employs TRBV19 and TRBJ1-1; no clear D. V was clipped by 7 bases and J by 6 bases, with 9 bases between them. Germline V gives CDR1 LNHDA, CDR2 SQIVND (reference sequence). This CDR3 is 11 amino acids long. The DNA for the CDR3 is TGTGCCAGTAAGGGTTTCTCTGAAGCTTTCTTT. It specifies CASKGFSEAFF.

The chain employs TRBV25-1 and TRBJ1-1, with D hard to call. Germline V lookup: CDR1 MGHDK, CDR2 SYGVNS. This CDR3 is built from 14 residues. The germline V and J ends were trimmed by 5 bases and 7 bases, with 17 bases remaining between them. The CDR3 DNA sequence: TGTGCCAGCAGTCCCAGCGGACGGCCTGATGAAGCTTTCTTT. Translated, it gives CASSPSGRPDEAFF.

This chain links TRBV7-9 with TRBJ1-5; unclear D gene. V shed 5 bases and J shed 4 bases, with 9 bases lying between them. The CDR3 consists of 13 residues. Germline V gene sequence: CDR1 SEHNR, CDR2 FQNEAQ (reference sequence). The CDR3 is CASSVGINQPQHF. Written as DNA, the CDR3 is TGTGCCAGCAGCGTCGGGATAAATCAGCCCCAGCATTTT.

The rearrangement joins TRBV7-6 to TRBJ2-3; D call uncertain. The V gene's germline CDR1 is SGHVS and CDR2 FNYEAQ. The CDR3 length is 16 residues. Trimming left V 2 bases short and J 4 bases short, with 16 bases between. CDR3 residues: CASSLPPGGRSDTQYF. The CDR3 DNA sequence: TGTGCCAGCAGCTTACCCCCCGGTGGAAGGTCAGATACGCAGTATTTT.

The genes are TRBV5-1 and TRBJ2-3; possibly TRBD1 or TRBD2 for D (6 bases each). The V gene's germline CDR1 is SGHRS and CDR2 YFSETQ. This CDR3 comprises 18 residues. The V gene lost 5 bases and the J gene lost 4 bases, with 26 bases spanning the gap. The CDR3 DNA follows: TGCGCCAGCAGATCTTATGGGGTGGGGGGACACGGTGCAGATACGCAGTATTTT. Its translation is CASRSYGVGGHGADTQYF.

The chain uses TRBV7-6 and TRBJ1-1; maybe TRBD1 (5 bases). Deletions cut 1 base from V and 4 bases from J, with 13 bases between. CDR3 size: 15 residues. Germline CDR1 reads SGHVS; CDR2 reads FNYEAQ. CDR3 sequence (DNA): TGTGCCAGCAGCTTAGAGGCAGGGCGGGGCACTGAAGCTTTCTTT. Its translation: CASSLEAGRGTEAFF. The variable domain in full, with the rest retrieved from reference TRBV7-6 and TRBJ1-1, is GAGVSQSPRYKVTKRGQDVALRCDPISGHVSLYWYRQALGQGPEFLTYFNYEAQQDKSGLPNDRFSAERPEGSISTLTIQRTEQRDSAMYRCASSLEAGRGTEAFFGQGTRLTVV.

The V call is TRBV7-6, the J call TRBJ2-1, with 7 bases fitting TRBD1. The CDR3 loop spans 17 amino acids. Germline CDR1 reads SGHVS; CDR2 reads FNYEAQ. V was clipped by 4 bases and J by 1 base; unmatched bases: 10. The CDR3 DNA sequence: TGTGCCAGCAGCTCGATCGCAGGGACAGCTTCCTACAATGAGCAGTTCTTC. It codes for CASSSIAGTASYNEQFF.

V gene TRBV30 combines with J gene TRBJ1-2, with a weak D call TRBD1 (5 bases). The CDR3 spans 12 residues. Trimming pared 3 bases from V and 4 bases from J, leaving 9 bases between. Looked up from germline, CDR1 is GTSNPN and CDR2 is SVGIG (reference sequence). The CDR3 here is CAWRQGGYGYTF. The CDR3 coding sequence is TGTGCCTGGAGGCAGGGCGGCTATGGCTACACCTTC.

J is TRBJ1-2 and V is TRBV21-1. TRBV21-1 is a pseudogene segment. CDR3 size: 16 residues. CDR3 bases: TGTGCCAGCAGCAAAGGATCCGGGGGCCGCAACTATGGCTACACCTTC. This encodes CASSKGSGGRNYGYTF.

The chain employs TRBV29-1 and TRBJ2-5; D possibly corresponds to TRBD1 (6 bases). The V end lost 8 bases, the J end lost 3 bases, and 10 bases lay between the germline ends. The germline gives CDR1 SQVTM, CDR2 ANQGSEA. The CDR3 consists of 11 residues. The CDR3 DNA reads TGCAGCAGCGGACAGAAAGAGACCCAGTACTTC. Its protein is CSSGQKETQYF.

The chain combines TRBV10-1 with TRBJ2-7; D is possibly TRBD2 (5 bases). Trimming stripped 3 bases from V and 7 bases from J, with 19 bases between. Germline V gene data show CDR1 as WNHNN and CDR2 as SYGVQD (reference sequence). The CDR3 is 15 residues long. CDR3 residues: CASSELVGDQREQYF. As DNA, the CDR3 is TGCGCCAGCAGTGAACTAGTTGGGGATCAGCGGGAGCAGTACTTC.

The chain has TRBV10-3 and TRBJ1-2; 9 nucleotides agree with TRBD1. The CDR3 has 13 residues. V shed 10 bases and J 1 base; nucleotides not matched to a gene: 4. Germline loops: CDR1 ENHRY, CDR2 SYGVKD. The CDR3 sequence is CASRDRVNYGYTF. CDR3 nucleotide sequence: TGTGCCAGCCGGGACAGGGTTAACTATGGCTACACCTTC.

A word on this clone: One junction end disagrees with the germline gene, perhaps due to a read error. J is TRBJ2-6 and V is TRBV7-3; no firm D call. This CDR3 is 15 amino acids long. The germline CDR1 and CDR2 sequences are SGHTA and FQGTGA. DNA for the CDR3: TGTGCCAGCAGCCTAACGTACTCTGGGGCCAACGTCCTGACTTTC. Translated: CASSLTYSGANVLTF.

The CDR3 protein is CASSSQYEQYF. CDR3 nucleotides: TGTGCCAGCAGTTCCCAGTACGAGCAGTACTTC. The V gene is TRBV28, the J gene TRBJ2-7; D gene uncertain. Deletions cut 4 bases from V and 4 bases from J, with 5 bases between. CDR1 is MDHEN and CDR2 is SYDVKM in the germline V gene. The CDR3 sequence is 11 residues long.

This sequence joins TRBV7-3 and TRBJ2-1; no clear D. The CDR3 sequence is 15 residues long. Trimming shortened V by 3 bases and J by 6 bases, and 15 bases separated the two germline ends. Germline V CDR1 and CDR2: SGHTA, FQGTGA. This CDR3 reads CASSFLPTPSNEQFF. The CDR3 DNA follows: TGTGCCAGCAGCTTTTTACCAACCCCCTCCAATGAGCAGTTCTTC.

This chain joins TRBV5-6 and TRBJ1-2; no clear D. This CDR3 comprises 16 residues. Germline values: CDR1 SGHDT, CDR2 YYEEEE. V was shortened by 1 base and J by 0 bases, with 13 bases between the two germline ends. In nucleotides, the CDR3 is TGTGCCAGCAGCTTGTACCAAATCACACCTAACTATGGCTACACCTTC. Its translation: CASSLYQITPNYGYTF. Based on the CDR3 plus reference TRBV5-6 and TRBJ1-2, the full variable domain is DAGVTQSPTHLIKTRGQQVTLRCSPKSGHDTVSWYQQALGQGPQFIFQYYEEEERQRGNFPDRFSGHQFPNYSSELNVNALLLGDSALYLCASSLYQITPNYGYTFGSGTRLTVV.

The chain carries TRBV5-4 and TRBJ1-2; 9 bases align to TRBD1. Germline assignment: CDR1 SGHNT and CDR2 YYREEE (reference sequence). Trimming took 2 bases from V and 7 from J; bases not matched to a gene: 9. The CDR3 has 15 residues. The CDR3 DNA follows: TGTGCCAGCAGCTTACCCACCGGGACAGGGTTTGGCTACACCTTC. Translated: CASSLPTGTGFGYTF.

This clone appeared a single time. This chain links TRBV27 with TRBJ2-5; no definite D call. The CDR3 spans 18 residues. Germline assignment: CDR1 MNHEY and CDR2 SMNVEV (reference sequence). The V gene lost 2 bases and the J gene lost 5 bases, with 24 bases spanning the gap. CDR3 region: CASSLSLGEVPPRETQYF. The CDR3, as DNA: TGTGCCAGCAGTTTAAGTCTCGGCGAGGTCCCGCCAAGGGAGACCCAGTACTTC.

The chain carries TRBV6-6 and TRBJ2-1; D possibly corresponds to TRBD2 (6 bases). Germline V gene lookup returns CDR1 MNHNY and CDR2 SVGAGI (reference sequence). The germline V and J ends were trimmed by 6 bases and 3 bases, with 15 bases remaining between them. The length of the CDR3 is 15 residues. The CDR3 sequence: CASRLEGGSYNEQFF. The CDR3 nucleotides read TGTGCCAGCAGGTTGGAGGGCGGAAGCTACAATGAGCAGTTCTTC.

The chain has TRBV28 and TRBJ1-1; unclear D gene. The CDR3 is made up of 14 amino acids. Germline CDR1 reads MDHEN; CDR2 reads SYDVKM. Trimming removed 3 bases at V and 1 base at J, with 9 bases between. CDR3 in amino acids: CASSFPAGNTEAFF. The DNA for the CDR3 is TGTGCCAGCAGTTTCCCCGCAGGGAACACTGAAGCTTTCTTT.

V usage is TRBV11-2 and J usage is TRBJ1-2; D gene unclear. CDR1 SGHAT and CDR2 FQNNGV come from the germline V gene. V lost 1 base to trimming and J lost 1 base, with 7 bases between them. CDR3 length equals 14 residues. Written as DNA, the CDR3 is TGTGCCAGCAGCTTAGTCATCTTTAACTATGGCTACACCTTC. Encoded protein: CASSLVIFNYGYTF.

The V call is TRBV5-1, the J call TRBJ1-4, with 7 bases that match TRBD1. There are 14 residues in the CDR3. The V gene end was trimmed by 4 bases and the J gene end by 7 bases; junction bases not matched to a gene: 7. Germline V lookup: CDR1 SGHRS, CDR2 YFSETQ. This CDR3 is CASSVDRATEKLFF. In DNA, the CDR3 is TGCGCCAGCAGCGTCGACAGGGCTACTGAAAAACTGTTTTTT.

This chain links TRBV19 with TRBJ1-5, with D unresolved. CDR1 and CDR2 (germline): LNHDA, SQIVND (reference sequence). This CDR3 has 15 residues. Between the trimmed V and J ends, which lost 7 bases and 7 bases, there was a span of 20 bases. The CDR3 DNA reads as TGTGCCAGTACTGTTGGTCTGGGAATAGGACAGCCCCAGCATTTT. This sequence encodes CASTVGLGIGQPQHF.

The rearrangement uses TRBV21-1 and TRBJ2-5. TRBV21-1 constitutes a pseudogene. CDR3 length: 16 residues. The CDR3 nucleotides read TGTGCCAGCAGCAAAGTCGCAGGGACCTACAAGAATACCCAGTACTTC. Translation: CASSKVAGTYKNTQYF.

The rearrangement links TRBV28 to TRBJ2-3; TRBD2 matches 8 bases. The CDR3 extends over 17 amino acids. From germline, CDR1 is MDHEN and CDR2 SYDVKM. V was pared by 1 base and J by 2 bases, with 8 bases of the junction left unmatched. In DNA form, the CDR3 reads TGTGCCAGCAGTTTATTCGGGCGGGAGGCGTCCACAGATACGCAGTATTTT. Its translation: CASSLFGREASTDTQYF.

The V call is TRBV11-1, the J call TRBJ1-1, with 12 bases matching TRBD1. Germline V CDR1 and CDR2: SGHAT, FQDESV (reference sequence). The CDR3 loop spans 16 amino acids. V trimming: 5 bases; J trimming: 2 bases; junction bases outside the gene matches: 6. Here the CDR3 reads CASSPRDRGPNTEAFF. Written as DNA, the CDR3 is TGTGCCAGCAGCCCAAGGGACAGGGGGCCTAACACTGAAGCTTTCTTT.